This TCR beta chain is from a study of blood T cell repertoires in COVID-19. Generated by immunoSEQ multiplex PCR, the TCRdb table keeps only in-frame clones and is missing some. This sample yields 250,000 or so clones, of which roughly 80% are seen a single time; approximately 3.2% belongs to the top ten. Deletions cut 5 bases from V and 4 bases from J, with 17 bases between. The CDR3 is made up of 15 amino acids. The germline gives CDR1 SGHRS, CDR2 YFSETQ. Material: peripheral blood. This chain joins TRBV5-1 and TRBJ2-3, with D hard to call. The sequence derives from a woman younger than 35 with acute or convalescent COVID-19. The CDR3 bases are TGCGCCAGCAGAGATATAGCTAAGACGCCAGATACGCAGTATTTT. Amino acid sequence: CASRDIAKTPDTQYF. Combining the CDR3 with reference TRBV5-1 and TRBJ2-3 gives the whole variable domain KAGVTQTPRYLIKTRGQQVTLSCSPISGHRSVSWYQQTPGQGLQFLFEYFSETQRNKGNFPGRFSGRQFSNSRSEMNVSTLELGDSALYLCASRDIAKTPDTQYFGPGTRLTVL.